Sequencing of this T cell receptor beta chain was carried out in a study of Tregs in tolerant kidney transplant recipients. Turning to this clone: The antigen is unknown.

General study findings and limits: Tregs expanded with activated donor B cells seemed most donor-specific. Few patients were studied, so findings need validation in larger groups. No direct test of biological reproducibility was done here.

TCRdb keeps only in-frame clones here, not all; method: immunoSEQ multiplex PCR. The sample records under 300,000 clones, 80% to 85% being singletons. Thawed PBMCs were FACS-sorted into unstimulated CD4+CD25+CD127- regulatory T cells, CD4+CD25- non-regulatory cells, CD4 and CD8 cells. The V and J ends lost 7 bases and 4 bases, in that order; junction bases with no gene match: 8. The CDR3 is made up of 15 amino acids. Germline CDR1 is MNHEY and CDR2 is SVGAGI. What was sequenced was CD4+ T cells from blood. This rearrangement joins TRBV6-5 to TRBJ2-7; TRBD1 matches at 12 bases. The TCR comes from a human donor in good health. In DNA form, the CDR3 reads TGTGCCAGCAAATACGGGACAGGGGGCCCGTACGAGCAGTACTTC. Translation: CASKYGTGGPYEQYF.